Below, 27 T cell receptor beta chains from the same sample are listed, as sequenced in a study of blood T cell repertoires in COVID-19. The repertoire was sequenced with immunoSEQ multiplex PCR; TCRdb's copy has only in-frame clones and lacks some. The top ten hold about 5% of the sample, which has 100,000 to 110,000 clones, about 86% seen once. The sample consisted of peripheral blood. The source of these receptors is a human donor in a cohort sampled during active COVID-19.

This clone came up once. The chain combines TRBV21-1 with TRBJ1-5; the listed D gene, TRBD1, was not tested against the DNA. TRBV21-1 is given as a pseudogene. This CDR3 spans 14 amino acids. The CDR3 DNA is TGTGCCAGCATCAAAGAGACAGGGGACCAGCCCCAGCATTTT. Protein product: CASIKETGDQPQHF.

This rearrangement joins TRBV30 to TRBJ1-3; no definite D call. CDR3 length equals 12 residues. Trimming shortened V by 4 bases and J by 0 bases, and 4 bases separated the two germline ends. The V gene's germline CDR1 is GTSNPN and CDR2 SVGIG (reference sequence). The DNA for the CDR3 is TGTGCCTGGACCCGCTCTGGAAACACCATATATTTT. Translation: CAWTRSGNTIYF.

Only one count was recorded for this clone. This sequence joins TRBV4-3 and TRBJ2-7, with 12 bases fitting TRBD2. This CDR3 is built from 16 residues. Trimming cost V 0 bases and J 4 bases; bases outside gene matches: 4. Germline-derived CDR1 and CDR2 are LGHNA and YSLEER. CDR3 DNA sequence: TGCGCCAGCAGCCAAGAGCTAGCGGGAGGGCTATACGAGCAGTACTTC. Translation: CASSQELAGGLYEQYF.

This chain connects TRBV5-4 to TRBJ2-5; 7 bases match TRBD2. This CDR3 has 15 amino acids. V trimming: 3 bases; J trimming: 6 bases; junction bases outside the gene matches: 11. CDR1 and CDR2 from the germline V gene are SGHNT and YYREEE (reference sequence). The DNA of the CDR3 is TGTGCCAGCAGCTCGGGAAGTAGCGGGTTAAAGACCCAGTACTTC. Residues: CASSSGSSGLKTQYF.

The chain links TRBV29-1 to TRBJ2-2, with 8 bases that match TRBD2. This CDR3 contains 14 residues. In germline, CDR1 is SQVTM, CDR2 ANQGSEA. V gave up 6 bases and J gave up 3 bases; unmatched junction bases: 6. In DNA form, the CDR3 reads TGCAGCGTGAAGGGACTAGGGGACACCGGGGAGCTGTTTTTT. Amino acids: CSVKGLGDTGELFF.

The chain uses TRBV12-3 or TRBV12-4 and TRBJ1-4; TRBD1 might be the D (5 bases). With 6 bases removed from V and 7 bases from J, the gap between germline ends came to 12 bases. The CDR3 totals 13 residues. CDR3 bases: TGTGCCAGCAGAATACTGGGGGGTGAAAAACTGTTTTTT. This codes for CASRILGGEKLFF.

The V call is TRBV7-2, the J call TRBJ1-1; a weak D match, TRBD1 (6 bases). Per germline, CDR1 SGHTA and CDR2 FQGNSA. The CDR3 runs 14 residues. V lost 4 bases and J 1 base, leaving 10 bases between the germline ends. The CDR3 bases are TGTGCCAGCAGCTCGCTACAGGGGAACACTGAAGCTTTCTTT. Encoded protein: CASSSLQGNTEAFF.

This chain connects TRBV5-1 to TRBJ2-2; 12 bases fit TRBD2. Germline trimming cut 4 bases from V and 7 bases from J; bases unmatched to any gene: 8. The CDR3 runs to 16 residues. Per germline, CDR1 SGHRS and CDR2 YFSETQ. The CDR3 is CASSAGLAGRNGELFF. In DNA form, the CDR3 reads TGCGCCAGCAGCGCAGGACTAGCGGGACGTAACGGGGAGCTGTTTTTT.

The chain couples TRBV5-6 to TRBJ2-7, with unresolved D. The CDR3 sequence is 14 residues long. The V gene lost 0 bases and the J gene lost 3 bases, with 10 bases spanning the gap. CDR1 and CDR2 from the germline V gene are SGHDT and YYEEEE. The CDR3 region has the DNA TGTGCCAGCAGCTTGGGCGGCCTAATCTACGAGCAGTACTTC. Translation: CASSLGGLIYEQYF.

The chain combines TRBV28 with TRBJ1-5; no reliable D call. The CDR3 spans 12 residues. Germline values: CDR1 MDHEN, CDR2 SYDVKM. The ends were cut back, 7 bases at V and 6 bases at J, with 10 bases in the middle. For the CDR3, the DNA is TGTGCCAGCACCGGGGTGCGTCAGCCCCAGCATTTT. Translated, it gives CASTGVRQPQHF.

The rearrangement links TRBV7-9 to TRBJ2-1; 9 bases match TRBD1. Germline V gene lookup returns CDR1 SEHNR and CDR2 FQNEAQ (reference sequence). Germline trimming cut 0 bases from V and 9 bases from J; bases unmatched to any gene: 9. The length of the CDR3 is 16 residues. The CDR3 DNA reads as TGTGCCAGCAGCTTAGCGCCTGGACAGGGGCCACCTGAGCAGTTCTTC. It translates to CASSLAPGQGPPEQFF.

This clone was recorded only once. This chain links TRBV24-1 with TRBJ2-3; the match to TRBD2 covers 15 bases. Looked up from germline, CDR1 is KGHDR and CDR2 is SFDVKD. V shed 4 bases and J 11 bases; nucleotides not matched to a gene: 12. The CDR3 sequence is 17 residues long. CDR3 DNA: TGTGCCACCAGTGACCTCCCCTATAGGACTAGCGGGAGGGTGCAGTATTTT. Translating gives CATSDLPYRTSGRVQYF.

This clone was detected a few times. V usage is TRBV28 and J usage is TRBJ1-5; 8 nucleotides line up with TRBD1. The J segment lost 3 bases and the V segment lost 5 bases, leaving 6 bases of the junction unmatched. CDR1 is MDHEN, CDR2 SYDVKM, per germline. The CDR3 runs to 15 residues. In nucleotides, the CDR3 is TGTGCCAGCAGTGGGACAGGCTCCCTCAATCAGCCCCAGCATTTT. The encoded protein is CASSGTGSLNQPQHF.

The chain is built from TRBV9 and TRBJ1-6, with TRBD1 matching over 10 bases. Trimming took 3 bases from V and 10 from J; bases not matched to a gene: 4. The CDR3 totals 14 residues. CDR1 SGDLS and CDR2 YYNGEE come from the germline V gene. CDR3 residues: CASSEGQGRSPLHF. In nucleotides, the CDR3 is TGTGCCAGCAGCGAGGGACAGGGGAGATCACCCCTCCACTTT.

V gene TRBV7-2 combines with J gene TRBJ1-3, with D unresolved. The V and J ends lost 5 bases and 4 bases respectively, with 18 bases between them. The CDR3 length is 16 residues. CDR1 and CDR2 from the germline V gene are SGHTA and FQGNSA. Written as DNA, the CDR3 is TGTGCCAGCAGCCAGTCGGGAAGGGTTAGCGGAAACACCATATATTTT. This sequence encodes CASSQSGRVSGNTIYF.

This clone was counted only a few times. The same CDR3 is also encoded by other DNA sequences in this sample. The CDR3 bases are TGTGCCAGCAGCGTAGGGACAGGGGTGTACGAGCAGTACTTC. It specifies CASSVGTGVYEQYF. This chain joins TRBV9 and TRBJ2-7; 9 nucleotides agree with TRBD1. V shed 0 bases, J shed 4 bases, and the junction held 2 bases outside the gene matches. CDR3 size: 14 residues. CDR1 SGDLS and CDR2 YYNGEE come from the germline V gene.

The CDR3 spells CASSLWTRGETQYF. The CDR3 DNA reads as TGTGCCAGCAGCTTATGGACCCGGGGGGAGACCCAGTACTTC. The V and J genes are TRBV7-9 and TRBJ2-5; tentative D call: TRBD2 (6 bases). This CDR3 contains 14 residues. V was pared by 2 bases and J by 5 bases, with 12 bases between. Germline V gene sequence: CDR1 SEHNR, CDR2 FQNEAQ (reference sequence).

The chain combines TRBV28 with TRBJ1-5; D perhaps matches TRBD1 (6 bases). This CDR3 has 15 amino acids. V gave up 1 base and J gave up 2 bases, with 9 bases separating them. The V gene's germline CDR1 is MDHEN and CDR2 SYDVKM. The chain's CDR3 is CASSLSRGGNQPQHF. The CDR3 nucleotides are TGTGCCAGCAGTTTATCCAGGGGTGGCAATCAGCCCCAGCATTTT.

The chain links TRBV5-6 to TRBJ2-3, with 13 bases fitting TRBD2. The CDR3 is made up of 18 amino acids. Trimming at V came to 3 bases and at J to 2 bases, leaving 9 bases not matched to a gene. CDR1 SGHDT and CDR2 YYEEEE come from the germline V gene. The DNA for the CDR3 is TGTGCCAGCAGCTCCGCTGAGGGACTAGCGGGACCCACAGATACGCAGTATTTT. Encoded protein: CASSSAEGLAGPTDTQYF.

V gene TRBV9 combines with J gene TRBJ2-1, with 10 bases lining up with TRBD2. The CDR3 contains 16 residues. CDR1 and CDR2 from the germline V gene are SGDLS and YYNGEE. After removal of 0 bases from V and 9 bases from J, the junction contained 9 bases not matched to a gene. The CDR3 coding sequence is TGTGCCAGCAGCGTAGATCCCCCTAGCGGGAGACCTGAGCAGTTCTTC. Encoded protein: CASSVDPPSGRPEQFF.

The CDR3 sequence is CASSPTENNSPLHF. The CDR3 DNA is TGTGCCAGCAGCCCGACAGAGAATAATTCACCCCTCCACTTT. The chain employs TRBV7-8 and TRBJ1-6; D perhaps matches TRBD1 (5 bases). The CDR3 sequence is 14 residues long. Germline V CDR1 and CDR2: SGHVS, FQNEAQ. With 5 bases removed from V and 5 bases from J, the gap between germline ends came to 10 bases.

The V call is TRBV5-1, the J call TRBJ1-3; 8 positions match TRBD1. The CDR3 has 19 residues. J lost 0 bases, V lost 0 bases, and 11 bases had no gene match. The germline CDR1 and CDR2 sequences are SGHRS and YFSETQ. The CDR3 coding sequence is TGCGCCAGCAGCTTGGTTTCAGGGGGCATGAGCAACTCTGGAAACACCATATATTTT. Protein: CASSLVSGGMSNSGNTIYF.

V and J are TRBV5-1 and TRBJ1-5; tentatively, D is TRBD1 (6 bases). Trimming cost V 4 bases and J 4 bases, with 12 bases left between them. From germline, CDR1 is SGHRS and CDR2 YFSETQ. The CDR3 runs to 14 residues. Written as DNA, the CDR3 is TGCGCCAGCAGCCCGCAGGGGCCGAATCAGCCCCAGCATTTT. This gives the protein CASSPQGPNQPQHF.

The CDR3 spells CASGVGQSSYNEQFF. CDR3 coding DNA: TGTGCTAGTGGAGTGGGACAGAGCTCCTACAATGAGCAGTTCTTC. The gene calls are TRBV12-5 and TRBJ2-1; 7 nucleotides align to TRBD1. Germline CDR1 LGHNT, CDR2 FRNRAP. This CDR3 is 15 amino acids long. The J segment lost 0 bases and the V segment lost 6 bases, leaving 5 bases of the junction unmatched.

V is TRBV11-2 and J is TRBJ2-1; 14 positions agree with TRBD2. In germline, CDR1 is SGHAT, CDR2 FQNNGV. The V segment lost 5 bases and the J segment 0 bases; nucleotides outside the gene matches: 6. This CDR3 spans 18 amino acids. The CDR3 coding sequence is TGTGCCAGCAGCCGCGGACTAGCGGGGGGTAGCTCCTACAATGAGCAGTTCTTC. Protein: CASSRGLAGGSSYNEQFF.

The chain combines TRBV10-3 with TRBJ1-5, with TRBD1 matching over 10 bases. Germline V gene sequence: CDR1 ENHRY, CDR2 SYGVKD. V lost 6 bases to trimming and J lost 6 bases; unmatched junction nucleotides: 5. CDR3 size: 14 residues. The CDR3 protein is CAISQDRGLQPQHF. CDR3 in DNA: TGTGCCATCAGCCAAGACAGGGGGCTTCAGCCCCAGCATTTT.

V gene TRBV6-5 combines with J gene TRBJ2-2; D may be TRBD2 (6 bases). V lost 4 bases to trimming and J lost 7 bases, with 16 bases between them. CDR3 length: 15 amino acids. The germline CDR1 and CDR2 sequences are MNHEY and SVGAGI. The CDR3 nucleotides read TGTGCCAGCAGTTTGACCAAAGCGGAGGGCGGGGAGCTGTTTTTT. This encodes CASSLTKAEGGELFF.